The clone carrying this T cell receptor (beta chain) was seen just once. V gave up 6 bases and J gave up 0 bases; unmatched junction bases: 4. The CDR3 runs to 13 residues. Germline CDR1 GTSNPN, CDR2 SVGIG (reference sequence). The assay was immunoSEQ multiplex PCR, and TCRdb's table has in-frame clones only and misses some. The data hold about 44,000 clones, with almost 97% observed a single time. These data originate in a study of technical replicates of blood from several donors. The sample consisted of T cells isolated from PBMCs. The chain recombines TRBV30 with TRBJ1-1, with 7 bases matching TRBD1. The clonotype comes from a human donor in good health. The CDR3 bases are TGTGCCTGTGGGGGACAGATGAACACTGAAGCTTTCTTT. This gives the protein CACGGQMNTEAFF.